This T cell receptor beta chain is from a study of T-cell memory formation after mild COVID-19. Overall study: The two donors had largely donor-specific TCR clusters. Overall study findings and caveats: Clonal second-wave expansions that peaked on day 37 had unconfirmed SARS-CoV-2 specificity. Later expanders leaned CD4+, whereas day 15 to 85 contracting clones were balanced CD4/CD8.

To note about this clonotype: Its target is not known.

Using constant-segment primers, 5'RACE produced TCR alpha and TCR beta cDNA libraries carrying sample barcodes and UMIs. MiXCR, run by TCRdb on the 5' RACE reads, gives a single entry per CDR3 protein. Here the sample spans roughly 400,000 distinct CDR3 sequences, around 24% being singletons. This sequence originates from an adult woman who had mild COVID-19 (a few samples of this study predate the infection). Cell type and time point are not known. Material for sequencing was PBMCs or a T cell subset sorted from them (not recorded which).

CDR3 nucleotides: TGTGCCAGCAGTTATGGGACTAGCGGGAGGAGAACCTACGAGCAGTACTTC. The encoded protein is CASSYGTSGRRTYEQYF. V and J are TRBV6-6 and TRBJ2-7; 15 nucleotides agree with TRBD2. Germline CDR1 is MNHNY and CDR2 is SVGAGI (reference sequence). This CDR3 is built from 17 residues. Losses at the gene ends were 3 bases for V and 2 bases for J; bases not matched to a gene: 5.